Listed below are T cell receptor beta chains from one sample, sequenced in a study of T cell responses to AZD1222 COVID-19 vaccine. Assay used: immunoSEQ multiplex PCR; TCRdb lists only in-frame clones, some missing. Of about 130,000 clones in the sample, approximately 85% were seen once. This material consisted of peripheral blood, taken 28 days after the second AZD1222 dose. These TCRs come from an adult who received the AZD1222 COVID-19 vaccine. The conserved cysteine and the conserved F or W are not part of the CDR3 here.

J gene,V gene,CDR3 protein
TRBJ1-1,TRBV30,AWSVDWKPENTEAF
TRBJ2-7,TRBV28,ATRRTGSVYEQY
TRBJ2-7,TRBV10-3,AISETRGYEQY
TRBJ1-1,TRBV5-1,ASSEGQGKNTEAF
TRBJ2-3,TRBV4-2,ASSRDRVSTDTQY
TRBJ1-1,TRBV5-1,ASSPQGAGTEAF
TRBJ2-5,TRBV18,ASSQDRETQY
TRBJ2-7,TRBV11-2,ASSSPLGTPDYHEQY
TRBJ1-1,TRBV3-1/TRBV3-2,ASSQDRTDRNTEAF
TRBJ1-2,TRBV30,AWSVTGWTRNGYT
TRBJ1-1,TRBV3-1/TRBV3-2,ASSKPMNTEAF
TRBJ2-7,TRBV11-3,ASSETSGGAGEQY
TRBJ1-4,TRBV7-2,ASSLRQTNEKLF
TRBJ2-1,TRBV19,ASSMGWTGDLYNEQF
TRBJ1-1,TRBV2,ASSRRGDTEAF
TRBJ1-6,TRBV23-1,ASPRSRRNSPLH
TRBJ1-6,TRBV6-4,ASSPTADRGGSPLH
TRBJ2-1,TRBV2,ASTLAGADNEQF
TRBJ1-1,TRBV13,ASSTGQLTEAF
TRBJ2-2,TRBV2,ASSEAPSTDGELF
TRBJ2-1,TRBV9,ASSKEGAYEQF
TRBJ2-7,TRBV19,ASSMGPPYEQY
TRBJ2-7,TRBV6-5,ASSRDSLYEQY
TRBJ2-1,TRBV5-1,ASKGEGEQF
TRBJ1-3,TRBV19,ASRPVLGGNTIY
TRBJ2-1,TRBV29-1,SARDREYNEQF
TRBJ2-1,TRBV30,AWSPGLVVDEQF
TRBJ2-1,TRBV10-3,AINPKTGGSSYNEQF
TRBJ1-5,TRBV12-5,ASGLLGKSNQPQH
TRBJ2-7,TRBV5-1,ASSVADPDGAEQY
TRBJ2-1,TRBV25-1,ASSEPGLAGALNEQF
TRBJ2-7,TRBV6-5,ASMGDRGRFEQY
TRBJ2-7,TRBV3-1/TRBV3-2,ASSPQGYEQY
TRBJ2-3,TRBV5-1,ASRGSGMTADTQY
TRBJ2-1,TRBV7-6,ASSPPGTSGRADEQF
TRBJ2-1,TRBV7-3,ASSLGLGNEQF
TRBJ2-5,TRBV11-3,ASSPRTDKETQY
TRBJ1-6,TRBV6-5,ASSYQGAFNSPLH
TRBJ2-5,TRBV3-1/TRBV3-2,ASSQVPPGPQY
TRBJ2-5,TRBV7-9,ASSYSIGGGGETQY
TRBJ1-2,TRBV2,ASRRASYT
TRBJ1-5,TRBV3-1/TRBV3-2,ASSPGVRNQPQH
TRBJ2-7,TRBV2,ARTGPSSYEQY
TRBJ2-1,TRBV5-1,ASSLGGTSGRTYNEQF
TRBJ1-1,TRBV28,ASSLNEGRGNTEAF
TRBJ1-2,TRBV19,ASSIQQVPNYGYT
TRBJ1-5,TRBV2,ASSERRASNQPQH
TRBJ1-2,TRBV28,ASRPGQSPYYGYT
TRBJ2-7,TRBV5-1,ASSLEGQAYEQY
TRBJ1-1,TRBV2,ASSAATLNTEAF
TRBJ2-3,TRBV27,ASSSPGHGPSTDTQY